A single TCR beta chain is shown here with its context. Antigen unknown. Controls had myeloablative marrow grafts with methotrexate and calcineurin inhibitor, sampled at 1 year. There are 14 residues in the CDR3. Germline V lookup: CDR1 SEHNR, CDR2 FQNEAQ (reference sequence). V lost 3 bases and J lost 9, with 12 bases in between. This entry belongs to a study of T cells after posttransplantation cyclophosphamide. Findings and caveats of the study: Donor-recipient repertoire similarity was low at 1-2 months, rising over year one. Blood and skin or GI T cell repertoires showed limited TRB overlap. After PTCy, TRB diversity resembled that of CNI/methotrexate controls.

Repertoires were generated with immunoSEQ multiplex PCR, while TCRdb's copy carries only in-frame clones and drops some. In the table there are 15,000 to 20,000 clones, around 87% of which are singletons. V and J are TRBV7-9 and TRBJ1-6, with D possibly being TRBD1 (6 bases). The TCR originated in a male patient in his fifties who received an allogeneic stem cell transplant from an unrelated donor, was CMV-positive, and had chronic GVHD only. Some T cells could come from the graft donor. This material consisted of PBMCs, taken after an allogeneic stem cell transplant with a calcineurin inhibitor and methotrexate. Here the CDR3 reads CASSFGTMSSPLHF. DNA for the CDR3: TGTGCCAGCAGCTTCGGGACAATGAGTTCACCCCTCCACTTT.